Listed here are 20 T cell receptor beta chains from one sample, sequenced in a study of response to subunit inactivated influenza vaccine. TCRdb ran MiXCR on the RT-PCR reads and lists one entry per CDR3 protein. The data show about 480,000 distinct CDR3 sequences, around 25% seen once. Sequenced material: CD4+ T cells sorted from PBMCs, taken 5 days after vaccination. All receptors come from a man between 45 and 60 years old who received an inactivated influenza vaccine.

This clonotype was observed a few times. This chain connects TRBV12-3 or TRBV12-4 to TRBJ2-7; tentative D call: TRBD2 (5 bases). This CDR3 comprises 15 residues. Trimming took off 0 bases at V and 3 bases at J, with 12 bases between the two ends. The CDR3 here is CASSLAGRTDYEQYF. CDR3 sequence (DNA): TGTGCCAGCAGTTTAGCAGGAAGGACTGACTACGAGCAGTACTTC.

This clonotype was seen just once. V usage is TRBV4-3 and J usage is TRBJ2-7, with 11 bases aligning to TRBD2. The CDR3 has 15 amino acids. CDR1 LGHNA and CDR2 YSLEER come from the germline V gene. V gave up 0 bases and J gave up 5 bases; unmatched junction bases: 3. The CDR3 here is CASSQELAGVDEQYF. Written as DNA, the CDR3 is TGCGCCAGCAGCCAAGAACTAGCGGGAGTTGACGAGCAGTACTTC.

This clonotype appeared a few times. V and J are TRBV4-3 and TRBJ2-1, with 12 bases fitting TRBD2. The CDR3 covers 17 residues. The V gene's germline CDR1 is LGHNA and CDR2 YSLEER. J gave up 8 bases and V 3 bases, and 11 bases lay outside the gene matches. This CDR3 reads CASSHIRALAGGDEQFF. DNA for the CDR3: TGCGCCAGCAGCCACATCAGGGCGCTAGCGGGGGGGGATGAGCAGTTCTTC.

The genes are TRBV3-1 and TRBJ1-2, with a possible D match to TRBD1 (5 bases). Germline V gene sequence: CDR1 LGHDT, CDR2 YNNKEL (reference sequence). CDR3 length: 15 amino acids. Trimming took 2 bases from V and 2 from J, leaving 12 bases between them. In DNA, the CDR3 is TGTGCCAGCAGCCAACAGGCGGCAGGGAACTATGGCTACACCTTC. Translated: CASSQQAAGNYGYTF.

This sequence joins TRBV9 and TRBJ2-3; TRBD2 aligns across 11 bases. There are 16 residues in the CDR3. After removal of 2 bases from V and 5 bases from J, the junction contained 7 bases not matched to a gene. Germline V gene sequence: CDR1 SGDLS, CDR2 YYNGEE. CDR3 DNA sequence: TGTGCCAGCAGCGTTCTTAGCGGGGGGGCCTTAGATACGCAGTATTTT. This gives the protein CASSVLSGGALDTQYF.

The chain couples TRBV9 to TRBJ1-2, with TRBD1 identical over 7 bases. Germline assignment: CDR1 SGDLS and CDR2 YYNGEE. The CDR3 has 13 amino acids. The trim removed 2 bases at V and 4 bases at J, leaving 2 bases unmatched. DNA for the CDR3: TGTGCCAGCAGCGTGACAGGGATCTATGGCTACACCTTC. This sequence encodes CASSVTGIYGYTF.

This clonotype was recorded a few times. The chain links TRBV10-3 to TRBJ2-2; 7 bases line up with TRBD1. Germline V CDR1 and CDR2: ENHRY, SYGVKD. V trimming: 10 bases; J trimming: 2 bases; junction bases outside the gene matches: 4. The CDR3 length is 13 residues. This chain's CDR3 is CASNRGNTGELFF. In nucleotides, the CDR3 is TGTGCCAGCAACAGGGGTAACACCGGGGAGCTGTTTTTT.

This clonotype came up a few times. J is TRBJ2-1 and V is TRBV6-1, with a possible D match to TRBD1 (6 bases). Germline V gives CDR1 MNHNS, CDR2 SASEGT. The CDR3 has 14 amino acids. Deletions cut 6 bases from V and 0 bases from J, with 9 bases between. This chain's CDR3 is CASRTGLSYNEQFF. The CDR3 nucleotides read TGTGCCAGCAGAACAGGGCTCTCCTACAATGAGCAGTTCTTC.

This chain connects TRBV20-1 to TRBJ2-2; TRBD2 agrees at 9 bases. The CDR3 sequence is 15 residues long. With V trimmed by 0 bases and J by 2 bases, 1 base remained unmatched. Germline CDR1 and CDR2: DFQATT and SNEGSKA (reference sequence). CDR3 nucleotides: TGCAGTGCTAGAGAACTAGCGGGTAACACCGGGGAGCTGTTTTTT. Residues: CSARELAGNTGELFF.

V is TRBV7-9 and J is TRBJ1-2; D ambiguous. V was clipped by 5 bases and J by 8 bases, with 15 bases between them. The CDR3 covers 13 residues. The V gene's germline CDR1 is SEHNR and CDR2 FQNEAQ (reference sequence). CDR3 DNA: TGTGCCAGCAGCCCGGACGGCTTTGGCGGCTACACCTTC. Translating gives CASSPDGFGGYTF. The full variable domain, its missing parts supplied by reference TRBV7-9 and TRBJ1-2, is DTGVSQNPRHKITKRGQNVTFRCDPISEHNRLYWYRQTLGQGPEFLTYFQNEAQLEKSRLLSDRFSAERPKGSFSTLEIQRTEQGDSAMYLCASSPDGFGGYTFGSGTRLTVV.

The chain recombines TRBV6-5 with TRBJ2-1; D remains unclear. V gave up 0 bases and J gave up 7 bases, with 10 bases separating them. The length of the CDR3 is 14 residues. Germline CDR1 MNHEY, CDR2 SVGAGI. The DNA of the CDR3 is TGTGCCAGCAGTTACTCGTACAGACAAAATGAGCAGTTCTTC. As protein: CASSYSYRQNEQFF.

This clonotype was detected only a few times. The chain recombines TRBV7-9 with TRBJ2-1; D perhaps matches TRBD1 (6 bases). Germline lookup yields CDR1 SEHNR and CDR2 FQNEAQ (reference sequence). The V end was cut by 2 bases, the J end by 8 bases, with 13 bases between. The CDR3 extends over 14 amino acids. As DNA, the CDR3 is TGTGCCAGCAGCTTAATAGGGGGAAGGGATGAGCAGTTCTTC. Translating it yields CASSLIGGRDEQFF. Looking up the rest from reference TRBV7-9 and TRBJ2-1 gives the full variable domain: DTGVSQNPRHKITKRGQNVTFRCDPISEHNRLYWYRQTLGQGPEFLTYFQNEAQLEKSRLLSDRFSAERPKGSFSTLEIQRTEQGDSAMYLCASSLIGGRDEQFFGPGTRLTVL.

The chain couples TRBV2 to TRBJ2-3, with D hard to call. The V gene lost 1 base and the J gene lost 8 bases, with 13 bases spanning the gap. The germline V gene encodes CDR1 SNHLY and CDR2 FYNNEI. This CDR3 region has 14 residues. The CDR3 bases are TGTGCCAGCAGTGAAGAATTAGTCGGAGCTACGCAGTATTTT. Its translation is CASSEELVGATQYF.

This clonotype was counted only a few times. The rearrangement joins TRBV20-1 to TRBJ2-5; 9 bases line up with TRBD1. CDR3 length: 12 residues. Germline lookup yields CDR1 DFQATT and CDR2 SNEGSKA (reference sequence). V shed 6 bases, J shed 5 bases, and the junction held 4 bases outside the gene matches. This CDR3 is CSAYRGRETQYF. The CDR3 DNA sequence: TGCAGTGCCTACAGGGGGCGGGAGACCCAGTACTTC.

This clonotype has just a few counts. This chain uses TRBV29-1 with TRBJ2-1; a weak D match, TRBD1 (7 bases). From germline, CDR1 is SQVTM and CDR2 ANQGSEA. The CDR3 contains 11 residues. V was pared by 6 bases and J by 10 bases, with 13 bases between. The CDR3 here is CSVQTGREQFF. CDR3 bases: TGCAGCGTGCAGACAGGGAGGGAGCAGTTCTTC.

The chain joins TRBV6-5 to TRBJ1-1; D is unclear. Trimming cost V 3 bases and J 0 bases, with 17 bases left between them. The CDR3 is made up of 17 amino acids. Germline CDR1 is MNHEY and CDR2 is SVGAGI. The CDR3 coding sequence is TGTGCCAGCAGTTATCGGTTACGCGGCCGGATGAACACTGAAGCTTTCTTT. It is translated as CASSYRLRGRMNTEAFF.

This sequence joins TRBV25-1 and TRBJ2-3; D is unresolved. Germline CDR1 MGHDK, CDR2 SYGVNS. The CDR3 runs to 16 residues. V lost 1 base to trimming and J lost 3 bases, with 14 bases between them. The CDR3 bases are TGTGCCAGCAGTGAATCACCCGGAATCGGGACAGATACGCAGTATTTT. Translated: CASSESPGIGTDTQYF.

CDR3 DNA: TGTGCCAGCAGACCCTCCGGGTCATACAATGAGCAGTTCTTC. Its translation is CASRPSGSYNEQFF. This chain links TRBV12-3 or TRBV12-4 with TRBJ2-1; D is ambiguous. The CDR3 loop spans 14 amino acids. V lost 6 bases to trimming and J lost 4 bases, with 13 bases between them.

The chain is built from TRBV12-3 or TRBV12-4 and TRBJ1-5; no clear D. Trimming took off 1 base at V and 3 bases at J, with 10 bases between the two ends. The CDR3 sequence is 15 residues long. The CDR3 reads CASSLGRRFNQPQHF. The CDR3 nucleotides read TGTGCCAGCAGTTTAGGGAGGCGTTTCAATCAGCCCCAGCATTTT.

This chain uses TRBV20-1 with TRBJ1-2, with a possible D match to TRBD1 (5 bases). Trimming removed 0 bases at V and 2 bases at J, with 10 bases between. The CDR3 totals 14 residues. Germline V gene data show CDR1 as DFQATT and CDR2 as SNEGSKA (reference sequence). The CDR3: CSAREAGRNYGYTF. In DNA form, the CDR3 reads TGCAGTGCTAGAGAGGCGGGGCGCAACTATGGCTACACCTTC.